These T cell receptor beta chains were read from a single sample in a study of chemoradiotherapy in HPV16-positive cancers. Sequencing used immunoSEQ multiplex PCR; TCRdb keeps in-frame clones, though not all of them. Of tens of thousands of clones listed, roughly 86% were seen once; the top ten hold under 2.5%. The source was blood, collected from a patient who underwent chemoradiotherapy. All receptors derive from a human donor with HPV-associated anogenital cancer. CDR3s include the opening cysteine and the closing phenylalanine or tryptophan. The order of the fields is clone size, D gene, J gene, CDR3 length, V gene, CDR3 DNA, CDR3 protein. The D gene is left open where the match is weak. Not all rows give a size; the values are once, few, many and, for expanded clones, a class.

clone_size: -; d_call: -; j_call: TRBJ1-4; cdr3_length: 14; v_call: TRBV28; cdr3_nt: TGTGCCAGCAGTTTACTGCCAACTAATGAAAAACTGTTTTTT; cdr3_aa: CASSLLPTNEKLFF
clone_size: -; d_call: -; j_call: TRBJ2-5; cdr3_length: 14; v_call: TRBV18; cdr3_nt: TGTGCCAGCTCACCTGGAGAAATCCAAGAGACCCAGTACTTC; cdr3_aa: CASSPGEIQETQYF
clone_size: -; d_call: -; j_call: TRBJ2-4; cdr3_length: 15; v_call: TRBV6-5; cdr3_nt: TGTGCCAGCAGTCCCGCTAGCGATGGCAAAAACATTCAGTACTTC; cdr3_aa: CASSPASDGKNIQYF
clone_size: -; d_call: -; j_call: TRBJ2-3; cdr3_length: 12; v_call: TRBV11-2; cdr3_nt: TGTGCCAGCAGCCAATTCACAGATACGCAGTATTTT; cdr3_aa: CASSQFTDTQYF
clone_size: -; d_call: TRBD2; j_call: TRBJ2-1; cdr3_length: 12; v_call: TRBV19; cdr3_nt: TGTGCCAGTACGGGGGGTTACAATGAGCAGTTCTTC; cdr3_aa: CASTGGYNEQFF
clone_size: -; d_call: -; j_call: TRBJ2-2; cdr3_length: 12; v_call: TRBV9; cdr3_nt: TGTGCCAGCAGCGTTAAGGGAGGGGAGCTGTTTTTT; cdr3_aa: CASSVKGGELFF
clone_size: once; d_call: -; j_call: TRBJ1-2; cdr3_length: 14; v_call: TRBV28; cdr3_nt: TGTGCCAGCAGTTTAGGCGGGAGGGTTGGCGGCTACACCTTC; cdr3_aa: CASSLGGRVGGYTF
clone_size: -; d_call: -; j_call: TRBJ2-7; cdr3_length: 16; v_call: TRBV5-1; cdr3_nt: TGCGCCAGCAGCTTGGCAGTCGGGACCCCCTCCAACGAGCAGTACTTC; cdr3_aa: CASSLAVGTPSNEQYF
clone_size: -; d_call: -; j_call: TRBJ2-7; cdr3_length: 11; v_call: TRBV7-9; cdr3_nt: TGTGCCAGCAGCTTATTCTACGAGCAGTACTTC; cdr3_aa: CASSLFYEQYF
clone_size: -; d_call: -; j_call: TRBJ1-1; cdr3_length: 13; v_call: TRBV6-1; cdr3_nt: TGTGCCACCGGACGGACGAAGAACACTGAAGCTTTCTTT; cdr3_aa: CATGRTKNTEAFF
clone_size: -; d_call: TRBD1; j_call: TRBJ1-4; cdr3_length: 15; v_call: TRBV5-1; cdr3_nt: TGCGCCAGCAGCTTGATGGGACAGATCGAGGAAAAACTGTTTTTT; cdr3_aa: CASSLMGQIEEKLFF
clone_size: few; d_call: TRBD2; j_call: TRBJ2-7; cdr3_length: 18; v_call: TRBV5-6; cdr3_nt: TGTGCCAGCAGCCCTGGACTAGCGGTCCCTGGGGCCTCCTACGAGCAGTACTTC; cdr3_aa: CASSPGLAVPGASYEQYF
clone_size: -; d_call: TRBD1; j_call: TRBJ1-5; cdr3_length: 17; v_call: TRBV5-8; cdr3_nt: TGTGCCAGCAGCTCCGGGACAGGGGGTTATAGCAATCAGCCCCAGCATTTT; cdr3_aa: CASSSGTGGYSNQPQHF
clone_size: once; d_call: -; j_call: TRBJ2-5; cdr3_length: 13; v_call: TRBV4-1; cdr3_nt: TGCGCCAGCAGTCGACTAGTTTTGGAGACCCAGTACTTC; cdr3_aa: CASSRLVLETQYF
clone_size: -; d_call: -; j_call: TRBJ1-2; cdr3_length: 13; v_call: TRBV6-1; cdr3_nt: TGTGCCAGCCGGACAGACCTCGACTATGGCTACACCTTC; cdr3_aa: CASRTDLDYGYTF
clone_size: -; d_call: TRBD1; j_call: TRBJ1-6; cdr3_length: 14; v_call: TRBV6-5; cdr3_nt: TGTGCCAGCAGGAATGACAGGGCAAATTCACCCCTCCACTTT; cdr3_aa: CASRNDRANSPLHF
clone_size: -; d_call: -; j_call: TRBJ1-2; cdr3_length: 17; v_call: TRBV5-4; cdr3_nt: TGTGCCAGCAGCTTGAAGAGGGCGGTGTTGGCTAACTATGGCTACACCTTC; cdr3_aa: CASSLKRAVLANYGYTF
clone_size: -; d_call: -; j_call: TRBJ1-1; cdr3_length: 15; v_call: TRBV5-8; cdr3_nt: TGTGCCAGCAGCGTTCAATTGGGGGTGAACACTGAAGCTTTCTTT; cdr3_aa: CASSVQLGVNTEAFF
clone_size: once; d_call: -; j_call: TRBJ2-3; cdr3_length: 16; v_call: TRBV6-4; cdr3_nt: TGTGCCAGCAGTGATCAGGGCGCGGGTACACTGCATACGCAGTATTTT; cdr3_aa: CASSDQGAGTLHTQYF
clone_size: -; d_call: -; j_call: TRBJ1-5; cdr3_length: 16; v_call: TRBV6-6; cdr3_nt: TGTGCCAGCAGTTACAGTGTGGCGGGAGCAGATCAGCCCCAGCATTTT; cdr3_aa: CASSYSVAGADQPQHF
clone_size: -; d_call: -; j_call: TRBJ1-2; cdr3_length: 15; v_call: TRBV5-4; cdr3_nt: TGTGCCAGCAGCTTGGAATTCTTTCCTTACTATGGCTACACCTTC; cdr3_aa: CASSLEFFPYYGYTF
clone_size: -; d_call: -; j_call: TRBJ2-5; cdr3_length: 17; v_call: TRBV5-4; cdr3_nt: TGTGCCAGCAGCTTGACACTGGCCTGGACAGTCCAAGAGACCCAGTACTTC; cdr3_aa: CASSLTLAWTVQETQYF
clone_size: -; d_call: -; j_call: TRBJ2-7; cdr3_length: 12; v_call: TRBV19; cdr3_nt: TGTGCCAGCTCCGGGACTCTTTACGAGCAGTACTTC; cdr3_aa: CASSGTLYEQYF
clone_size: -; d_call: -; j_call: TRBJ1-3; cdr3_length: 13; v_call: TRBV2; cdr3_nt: TGTGCCAGCAGTAAAGGGATAAGAAACACCATATATTTT; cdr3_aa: CASSKGIRNTIYF
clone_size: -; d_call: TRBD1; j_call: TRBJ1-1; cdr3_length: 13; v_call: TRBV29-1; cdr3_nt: TGCAGCGTTGAACAGGGGGCGGGCACTGAAGCTTTCTTT; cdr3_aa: CSVEQGAGTEAFF
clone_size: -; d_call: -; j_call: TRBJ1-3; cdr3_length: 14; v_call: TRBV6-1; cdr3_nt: TGTGCCAGCAGTGTCGCAGGGCCAGGAAACACCATATATTTT; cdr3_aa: CASSVAGPGNTIYF
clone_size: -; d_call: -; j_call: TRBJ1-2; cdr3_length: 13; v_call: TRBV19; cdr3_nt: TGTGCCAGTAGTATACTGGTAAACTATGGCTACACCTTC; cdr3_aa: CASSILVNYGYTF
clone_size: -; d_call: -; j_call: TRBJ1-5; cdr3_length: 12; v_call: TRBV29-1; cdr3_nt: TGCAGCGCCGGGACACCAGATCAGCCCCAGCATTTT; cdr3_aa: CSAGTPDQPQHF
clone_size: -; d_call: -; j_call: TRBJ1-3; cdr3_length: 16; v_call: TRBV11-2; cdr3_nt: TGTGCCAGCAGCTCGAGTGGACCGCCCCCTGGAAACACCATATATTTT; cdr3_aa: CASSSSGPPPGNTIYF
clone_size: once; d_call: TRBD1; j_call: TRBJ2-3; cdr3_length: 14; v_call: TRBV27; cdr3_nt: TGTGCCAGCAGAAACAGGGGTACCACAGATACGCAGTATTTT; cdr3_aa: CASRNRGTTDTQYF
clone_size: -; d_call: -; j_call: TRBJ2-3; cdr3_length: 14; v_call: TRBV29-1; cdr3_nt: TGCAGCGTTGCTCCTGGCCCTAGCACAGATACGCAGTATTTT; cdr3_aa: CSVAPGPSTDTQYF
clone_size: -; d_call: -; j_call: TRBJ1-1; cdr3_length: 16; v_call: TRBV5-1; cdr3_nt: TGCGCCAGCAGCTTAGTGATCCGTACGGAAATCACTGAAGCTTTCTTT; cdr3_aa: CASSLVIRTEITEAFF
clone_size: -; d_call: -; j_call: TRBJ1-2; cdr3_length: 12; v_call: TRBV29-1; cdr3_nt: TGCAGCGTTGAAGAGGGCGGCTATGGCTACACCTTC; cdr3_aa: CSVEEGGYGYTF
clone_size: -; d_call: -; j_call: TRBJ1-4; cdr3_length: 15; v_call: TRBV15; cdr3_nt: TGTGCCACCAGCTTTCGAGTCGCAACTAATGAAAAACTGTTTTTT; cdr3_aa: CATSFRVATNEKLFF
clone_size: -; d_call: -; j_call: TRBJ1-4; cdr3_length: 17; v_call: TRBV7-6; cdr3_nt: TGTGCCAGCAGCCCCCCGAGGAGTGAGGGTAGTGGTGAAAAACTGTTTTTT; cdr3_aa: CASSPPRSEGSGEKLFF
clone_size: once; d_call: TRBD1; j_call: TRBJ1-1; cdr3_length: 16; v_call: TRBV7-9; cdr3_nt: TGTGCCAGCAGCTTAGCGGGGACAGCAATGAACACTGAAGCTTTCTTT; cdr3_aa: CASSLAGTAMNTEAFF
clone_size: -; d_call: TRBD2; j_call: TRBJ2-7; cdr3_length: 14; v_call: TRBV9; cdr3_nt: TGTGCCAGCAGCGCTAGCGGGGGGGCAGACGAGCAGTACTTC; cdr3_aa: CASSASGGADEQYF
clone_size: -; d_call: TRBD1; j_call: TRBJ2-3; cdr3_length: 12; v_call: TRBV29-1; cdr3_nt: TGCAGCGGGGGACAGGGACCAGATACGCAGTATTTT; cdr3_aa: CSGGQGPDTQYF
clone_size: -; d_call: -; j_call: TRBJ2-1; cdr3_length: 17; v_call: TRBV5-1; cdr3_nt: TGCGCCAGCAGCATTCGGACGGCTAAAGCTGGGATCCATGAGCAGTTCTTC; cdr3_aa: CASSIRTAKAGIHEQFF
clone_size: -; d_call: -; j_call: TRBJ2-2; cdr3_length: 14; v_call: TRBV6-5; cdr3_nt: TGTGCCAGCAGAGTACATGTAGGAGGCGGGGAGCTGTTTTTT; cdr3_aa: CASRVHVGGGELFF
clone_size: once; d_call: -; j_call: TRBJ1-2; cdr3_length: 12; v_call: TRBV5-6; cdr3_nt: TGTGCCAGCAGCTTATGGGAGGGAGGCTACACCTTC; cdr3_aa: CASSLWEGGYTF
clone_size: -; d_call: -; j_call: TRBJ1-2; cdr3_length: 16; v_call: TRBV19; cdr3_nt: TGTGCCAGTAGTTGTCCTCAGGGAGGAGTGTGCTATGGCTACACCTTC; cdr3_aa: CASSCPQGGVCYGYTF
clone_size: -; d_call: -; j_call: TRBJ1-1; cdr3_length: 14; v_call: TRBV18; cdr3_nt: TGTGCCAGCTCACCAGAGGGAAAGGACACTGAAGCTTTCTTT; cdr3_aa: CASSPEGKDTEAFF
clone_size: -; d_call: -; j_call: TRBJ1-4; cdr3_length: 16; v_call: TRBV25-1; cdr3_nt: TGTGCCAGCAGTGAAGGCCGTCGGGGAACTGGGGAAAAACTGTTTTTT; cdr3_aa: CASSEGRRGTGEKLFF
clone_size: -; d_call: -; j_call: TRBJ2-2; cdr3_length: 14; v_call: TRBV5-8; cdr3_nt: TGTGCCAGCACCGGACCCTCGAACACCGGGGAGCTGTTTTTT; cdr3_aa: CASTGPSNTGELFF
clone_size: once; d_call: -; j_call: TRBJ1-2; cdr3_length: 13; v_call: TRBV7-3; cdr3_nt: TGTGCCAGCAGCTTGGAGGGTGGCTATGGCTACACCTTC; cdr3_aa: CASSLEGGYGYTF